Sequencing of this TCR beta chain was carried out in a study of cytomegalovirus exposure and HLA in healthy donors. About the research overall: Prior work identified around 100 million unique TCR beta sequences in 150 million to 200 million T cells. Study-wide results and limits: Later analysis associated a missense DCLRE1C variant with TCR beta V- and J-gene trimming. Investigators reported about 160 TCR beta chains as tied to cytomegalovirus.

Comments on this clone: Its specificity is not known.

PCR used 60 Vbeta primers and 13 Jbeta primers. Some clones are missing from TCRdb's copy, which holds only in-frame ones; the method was immunoSEQ multiplex PCR. The data hold under 200,000 clones, with 84% observed a single time. Sample: PBMCs. The origin of this receptor is a boy aged 2 to 10 in good health and CMV-seronegative.

The CDR3 here is CASSLAETYRGGEQYF. CDR3 bases: TGTGCCAGCAGCTTAGCCGAAACCTACAGGGGAGGCGAGCAGTACTTC. V gene TRBV7-9 combines with J gene TRBJ2-7; tentative D call: TRBD1 (7 bases). The germline CDR1 and CDR2 sequences are SEHNR and FQNEAQ (reference sequence). CDR3 size: 16 residues. V was trimmed by 0 bases and J by 6 bases, leaving 18 bases between them.